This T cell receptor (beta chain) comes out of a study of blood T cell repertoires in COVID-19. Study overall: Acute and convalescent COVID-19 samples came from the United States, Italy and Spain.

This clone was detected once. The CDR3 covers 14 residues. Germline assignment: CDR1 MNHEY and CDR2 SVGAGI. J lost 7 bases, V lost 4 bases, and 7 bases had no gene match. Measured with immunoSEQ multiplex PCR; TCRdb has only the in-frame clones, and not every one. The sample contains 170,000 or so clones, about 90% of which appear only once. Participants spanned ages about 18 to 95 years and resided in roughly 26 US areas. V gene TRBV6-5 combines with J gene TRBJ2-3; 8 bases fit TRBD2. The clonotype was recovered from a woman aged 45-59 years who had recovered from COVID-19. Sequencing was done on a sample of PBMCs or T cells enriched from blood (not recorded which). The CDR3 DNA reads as TGTGCCAGCAGTTCCGGACTAGCCGCCCATACGCAGTATTTT. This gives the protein CASSSGLAAHTQYF.